Listed here are 14 T cell receptor beta chains from one sample, sequenced in a study of a mutant IDH1 vaccine in newly diagnosed glioma. Indicated time point: week 5, during vaccination. Doses comprised 300 ug of mutant IDH1 20-mer peptide each, plus topical imiquimod. Here immunoSEQ multiplex PCR was the method, and the copy in TCRdb shows in-frame clones only, minus some. Here the sample spans fewer than 65,000 clones, around 81% being singletons. No antigen is known for these receptors. The specimen was PBMCs, collected from a glioma patient whose treatment included an IDH1 peptide vaccine. Receptors originate from a man aged 30-40 years with glioma.

This clone was detected only a few times. The chain employs TRBV12-5 and TRBJ1-6, with TRBD1 matching over 9 bases. This CDR3 has 13 residues. With V trimmed by 3 bases and J by 10 bases, 1 base remained unmatched. CDR1 is LGHNT, CDR2 FRNRAP, per germline. The CDR3 region has the DNA TGTGCTAGTGGTTTAGACAGGGGGTCACCCCTCCACTTT. This sequence encodes CASGLDRGSPLHF.

The chain combines TRBV11-2 with TRBJ2-1; 7 nucleotides match TRBD2. Germline CDR1 is SGHAT and CDR2 is FQNNGV. After removal of 5 bases from V and 11 bases from J, the junction contained 15 bases not matched to a gene. This CDR3 is built from 15 residues. CDR3 sequence: CASSTQTLADGKQFF. CDR3 coding DNA: TGTGCCAGCAGCACACAAACCCTAGCGGACGGAAAGCAGTTCTTC. Filled out from reference TRBV11-2 and TRBJ2-1, the complete variable domain reads EAGVAQSPRYKIIEKRQSVAFWCNPISGHATLYWYQQILGQGPKLLIQFQNNGVVDDSQLPKDRFSAERLKGVDSTLKIQPAKLEDSAVYLCASSTQTLADGKQFFGPGTRLTVL.

The chain recombines TRBV6-6 with TRBJ1-4, with a tentative D call TRBD1 (5 bases). The CDR3 length is 15 residues. V was trimmed by 6 bases and J by 0 bases, leaving 11 bases between them. Per germline, CDR1 MNHNY and CDR2 SVGAGI (reference sequence). CDR3 nucleotides: TGTGCCAGCAGAATTGACAGCTCAACTAATGAAAAACTGTTTTTT. Amino acid sequence: CASRIDSSTNEKLFF.

The genes are TRBV5-8 and TRBJ1-2; TRBD1 is a possible D gene (6 bases). Germline V gene data show CDR1 as SGHTS and CDR2 as YDEGEE. The CDR3 length is 15 residues. Deletions cut 1 base from V and 7 bases from J, with 17 bases between. CDR3 region: CASSLRIRGVGGYTF. CDR3 sequence (DNA): TGTGCCAGCAGCTTGAGGATCAGGGGTGTCGGTGGCTACACCTTC.

Only one count was recorded for this clone. The chain links TRBV7-2 to TRBJ1-1; D gene unclear. This CDR3 region has 14 residues. The germline V and J ends were trimmed by 5 bases and 2 bases, with 12 bases remaining between them. Germline-derived CDR1 and CDR2 are SGHTA and FQGNSA. CDR3 coding DNA: TGTGCCAGCAGCCTCTTATGGTTCAACACTGAAGCTTTCTTT. Protein: CASSLLWFNTEAFF.

The V gene is TRBV9, the J gene TRBJ1-5, with unresolved D. Germline V gene lookup returns CDR1 SGDLS and CDR2 YYNGEE. This CDR3 has 14 amino acids. The V and J ends lost 0 bases and 4 bases respectively, with 8 bases between them. This chain's CDR3 is CASSVGQENQPQHF. Here the CDR3 DNA reads TGTGCCAGCAGCGTAGGGCAGGAGAATCAGCCCCAGCATTTT.

The DNA for the CDR3 is TGTGCCAGCAGTCCCTCCGGGACAGGGGATGAAGCTTTCTTT. It yields the protein CASSPSGTGDEAFF. The chain employs TRBV6-5 and TRBJ1-1, with 10 bases lining up with TRBD1. Looked up from germline, CDR1 is MNHEY and CDR2 is SVGAGI. Unmatched junction bases numbered 7, after V lost 5 bases and J lost 7 bases. There are 14 residues in the CDR3.

The CDR3 sequence: CASRGLENEQFF. The CDR3 nucleotides are TGTGCCAGCAGGGGGTTAGAGAATGAGCAGTTCTTC. The J gene is TRBJ2-1, the V gene TRBV5-5; D unresolved. The CDR3 runs to 12 residues. Germline loops: CDR1 SGHKS, CDR2 YYEKEE (reference sequence). The V end lost 5 bases, the J end lost 7 bases, and 10 bases lay between the germline ends.

The chain carries TRBV19 and TRBJ1-5; 10 bases map to TRBD1. The CDR3 is 15 residues long. The trim removed 5 bases at V and 1 base at J, leaving 2 bases unmatched. From germline, CDR1 is LNHDA and CDR2 SQIVND (reference sequence). This CDR3 reads CASSVGQGSNQPQHF. DNA of the CDR3: TGTGCCAGTAGTGTGGGACAGGGGAGCAATCAGCCCCAGCATTTT. Full variable domain (outside the CDR3, taken from reference TRBV19 and TRBJ1-5): DGGITQSPKYLFRKEGQNVTLSCEQNLNHDAMYWYRQDPGQGLRLIYYSQIVNDFQKGDIAEGYSVSREKKESFPLTVTSAQKNPTAFYLCASSVGQGSNQPQHFGDGTRLSIL.

The V call is TRBV18, the J call TRBJ1-2; D unresolved. V lost 0 bases and J 12 bases, leaving 17 bases between the germline ends. The CDR3 covers 14 residues. The germline V gene has CDR1 KGHSH and CDR2 LQKENI. The CDR3 reads CASSPPAITMANTF. In nucleotides, the CDR3 is TGTGCCAGCTCACCACCGGCTATAACTATGGCTAACACCTTC.

The rearrangement links TRBV7-9 to TRBJ2-3; 10 bases are a match to TRBD1. CDR1 is SEHNR and CDR2 is FQNEAQ in the germline V gene (reference sequence). The V and J ends lost 3 bases and 1 base, in that order; junction bases with no gene match: 4. The CDR3 consists of 16 residues. CDR3 nucleotides: TGTGCCAGCAGCTTTACCGGGACAGGGGGCACAGATACGCAGTATTTT. Encoded protein: CASSFTGTGGTDTQYF.

The chain combines TRBV27 with TRBJ1-6; weak D call: TRBD1 (5 bases). Trimming cost V 3 bases and J 6 bases, with 6 bases left between them. This CDR3 has 13 residues. Germline CDR1 is MNHEY and CDR2 is SMNVEV (reference sequence). The CDR3 spells CASSFDSNSPLHF. CDR3 nucleotides: TGTGCCAGCAGTTTTGACAGTAATTCACCCCTCCACTTT.

V gene TRBV19 combines with J gene TRBJ1-1, with D perhaps TRBD1 (5 bases). Germline V lookup: CDR1 LNHDA, CDR2 SQIVND (reference sequence). The CDR3 sequence is 13 residues long. The V gene lost 3 bases and the J gene lost 1 base, with 6 bases spanning the gap. The CDR3 reads CASSITGNTEAFF. CDR3 bases: TGTGCCAGTAGTATTACAGGGAACACTGAAGCTTTCTTT.

J is TRBJ2-1 and V is TRBV2; D might be TRBD1 (6 bases). Germline V gene lookup returns CDR1 SNHLY and CDR2 FYNNEI. The germline V and J ends were trimmed by 9 bases and 4 bases, with 16 bases remaining between them. This CDR3 comprises 14 residues. DNA of the CDR3: TGTGCCAGAGGGGGATCGTTCATGTACAATGAGCAGTTCTTC. Residues: CARGGSFMYNEQFF.